This entry lists 29 T cell receptor beta chains sequenced from one sample in a study of T-cell reconstitution after alpha-beta-depleted transplantation in children. Construction of the TCRbeta library involved unique molecular identifiers. TCRdb called the PCR reads again in MiXCR, with one record for every CDR3 protein. This sample has some 640,000 distinct CDR3 sequences, with around 16% found just once. Sequencing used PBMCs from the stem cell graft donor, obtained from the stem cell graft. The source is a human donor who donated a stem cell graft to a child with acute myeloid leukemia.

This clonotype was counted at least ten times. The V and J genes are TRBV12-3 or TRBV12-4 and TRBJ1-2; weak D call: TRBD1 (6 bases). CDR3 length: 13 amino acids. V gave up 8 bases and J gave up 4 bases, with 14 bases separating them. This CDR3 is CASSTQGFYGYTF. The CDR3, as DNA: TGTGCCAGCTCAACACAGGGATTCTATGGCTACACCTTC.

This clonotype was observed a few times. The chain is built from TRBV7-9 and TRBJ2-3; possibly TRBD2 for D (5 bases). In germline, CDR1 is SEHNR, CDR2 FQNEAQ (reference sequence). The CDR3 has 13 amino acids. The germline V and J ends were trimmed by 1 base and 7 bases, with 9 bases remaining between them. The chain's CDR3 is CASSLDGVHTQYF. CDR3 bases: TGTGCCAGCAGCTTAGACGGGGTTCATACGCAGTATTTT.

This clonotype was counted at least ten times. The genes are TRBV20-1 and TRBJ2-5, with D hard to call. The germline V and J ends were trimmed by 0 bases and 2 bases, with 7 bases remaining between them. The CDR3 extends over 13 amino acids. In germline, CDR1 is DFQATT, CDR2 SNEGSKA (reference sequence). This CDR3 is CSARDSHQETQYF. The CDR3 DNA is TGCAGTGCTAGAGATTCCCATCAAGAGACCCAGTACTTC.

This clonotype has a count of ten or more. The rearrangement uses TRBV20-1 and TRBJ1-1, with D perhaps TRBD1 (5 bases). Germline V CDR1 and CDR2: DFQATT, SNEGSKA (reference sequence). The CDR3 sequence is 14 residues long. Trimming removed 6 bases from V and 4 bases from J, with 18 bases in between. The CDR3 sequence is CSAPPGPTTTEAFF. CDR3 coding DNA: TGCAGTGCCCCCCCGGGACCTACAACCACTGAAGCTTTCTTT.

Here the CDR3 DNA reads TGTGCCACACTTACAGACTACGAGCAGTACTTC. Translation gives CATLTDYEQYF. The rearrangement joins TRBV7-9 to TRBJ2-7; no reliable D call. The CDR3 is made up of 11 amino acids. Germline V gives CDR1 SEHNR, CDR2 FQNEAQ (reference sequence). The V end was cut by 10 bases, the J end by 3 bases, with 10 bases between.

This clonotype was found many times. The gene calls are TRBV6-5 and TRBJ1-4; D is undetermined. CDR3 length: 13 amino acids. CDR1 is MNHEY and CDR2 is SVGAGI in the germline V gene. The V and J ends lost 0 bases and 7 bases respectively, with 6 bases between them. This chain's CDR3 is CASSYSRGEKLFF. The CDR3 DNA is TGTGCCAGCAGTTACTCGAGAGGTGAAAAACTGTTTTTT.

There are many counts of this clonotype. The rearrangement links TRBV20-1 to TRBJ2-5, with TRBD2 matching over 8 bases. Germline assignment: CDR1 DFQATT and CDR2 SNEGSKA (reference sequence). The CDR3 is 13 residues long. V gave up 6 bases and J gave up 4 bases; unmatched junction bases: 7. The CDR3 region is CSARIAGRETQYF. The CDR3 DNA reads TGCAGTGCCCGTATAGCGGGGAGAGAGACCCAGTACTTC.

This clonotype was counted ten times or more. The genes are TRBV10-3 and TRBJ2-1; D gene unclear. Germline lookup yields CDR1 ENHRY and CDR2 SYGVKD. This CDR3 spans 16 amino acids. The V gene lost 2 bases and the J gene lost 1 base, with 12 bases spanning the gap. CDR3 coding DNA: TGTGCCATCAGTGAGGGGATCCAGCTGTCCTACAATGAGCAGTTCTTC. Amino acid sequence: CAISEGIQLSYNEQFF.

The table lists this clonotype with many counts. This chain joins TRBV20-1 and TRBJ1-1; D perhaps matches TRBD1 (5 bases). V was clipped by 1 base and J by 3 bases, with 21 bases between them. This CDR3 spans 17 amino acids. Per germline, CDR1 DFQATT and CDR2 SNEGSKA (reference sequence). The CDR3 DNA follows: TGCAGTGCTAGAGTACCGCTCAGGGTTGTCGGTGACACTGAAGCTTTCTTT. Encoded protein: CSARVPLRVVGDTEAFF.

This clonotype was observed at least ten times. J is TRBJ2-1 and V is TRBV24-1, with 9 bases matching TRBD1. The germline CDR1 and CDR2 sequences are KGHDR and SFDVKD. The CDR3 contains 17 residues. V trimming: 2 bases; J trimming: 5 bases; junction bases outside the gene matches: 9. Written as DNA, the CDR3 is TGTGCCACCAGTGATTCTACAGGGGGCCTAGGGGACAATGAGCAGTTCTTC. Residues: CATSDSTGGLGDNEQFF.

The V and J genes are TRBV19 and TRBJ2-1; D call uncertain. CDR1 is LNHDA, CDR2 SQIVND, per germline (reference sequence). This CDR3 is built from 11 residues. Trimming stripped 6 bases from V and 9 bases from J, with 9 bases between. CDR3 in amino acids: CASSPDSEQFF. The CDR3 region has the DNA TGTGCCAGTAGCCCCGACTCTGAGCAGTTCTTC.

This clonotype has only one observation. The chain joins TRBV3-1 to TRBJ2-3; D call uncertain. This CDR3 has 15 residues. Germline V gene lookup returns CDR1 LGHDT and CDR2 YNNKEL (reference sequence). Trimming removed 5 bases at V and 0 bases at J, with 12 bases between. CDR3 in DNA: TGTGCCAGCAGCTCCGACACTTCTAGCACAGATACGCAGTATTTT. Protein product: CASSSDTSSTDTQYF.

This clonotype was counted only a few times. The chain is built from TRBV5-1 and TRBJ2-1, with D hard to call. Between the trimmed V and J ends, which lost 4 bases and 0 bases, there was a span of 11 bases. The V gene's germline CDR1 is SGHRS and CDR2 YFSETQ. This CDR3 is built from 15 residues. CDR3 coding DNA: TGCGCCAGCAGCCCTAGTTCCAGCTCCTACAATGAGCAGTTCTTC. Translation gives CASSPSSSSYNEQFF. Supplemented by reference TRBV5-1 and TRBJ2-1, the full variable domain reads KAGVTQTPRYLIKTRGQQVTLSCSPISGHRSVSWYQQTPGQGLQFLFEYFSETQRNKGNFPGRFSGRQFSNSRSEMNVSTLELGDSALYLCASSPSSSSYNEQFFGPGTRLTVL.

This clonotype was seen a handful of times. The genes are TRBV15 and TRBJ2-5; the D gene is possibly TRBD1 (5 bases). Germline V gene sequence: CDR1 LNHNV, CDR2 YYDKDF (reference sequence). The CDR3 spans 15 residues. V lost 3 bases and J lost 7, with 18 bases in between. CDR3 sequence reads: CATSSELQGEGTQYF. As DNA, the CDR3 is TGTGCCACCAGCAGCGAACTTCAGGGTGAAGGGACCCAGTACTTC.

This clonotype was counted at least ten times. The gene calls are TRBV20-1 and TRBJ2-5; D unclear. Germline V gene lookup returns CDR1 DFQATT and CDR2 SNEGSKA (reference sequence). Trimming removed 5 bases from V and 2 bases from J, with 6 bases in between. This CDR3 spans 11 amino acids. CDR3 sequence: CSAPGQETQYF. CDR3 DNA: TGCAGTGCTCCAGGTCAAGAGACCCAGTACTTC.

This clonotype was recorded many times. The chain employs TRBV20-1 and TRBJ1-6; D ambiguous. Trimming cost V 2 bases and J 7 bases, with 12 bases left between them. CDR3 length: 14 amino acids. Per the germline V gene, CDR1 is DFQATT and CDR2 is SNEGSKA (reference sequence). CDR3 amino acids: CSARRGSGNSPLHF. The CDR3 DNA reads TGCAGTGCTAGAAGAGGGTCTGGGAATTCACCCCTCCACTTT.

This chain joins TRBV6-4 and TRBJ2-3; D might be TRBD2 (5 bases). The germline gives CDR1 MRHNA, CDR2 SNTAGT. The V gene lost 3 bases and the J gene lost 0 bases, with 10 bases spanning the gap. The CDR3 has 15 amino acids. The CDR3 nucleotides read TGTGCCAGCAGTGAACCGGGGTCCAGCACAGATACGCAGTATTTT. It yields the protein CASSEPGSSTDTQYF.

CDR3 bases: TGTGCCAGCAGCCTAGGGACTAGCAAGAGCACAGATACGCAGTATTTT. As protein: CASSLGTSKSTDTQYF. The genes are TRBV7-9 and TRBJ2-3; 9 positions agree with TRBD2. This CDR3 contains 16 residues. The ends lost 5 bases at V and 0 bases at J; junction bases unmatched: 6. In germline, CDR1 is SEHNR, CDR2 FQNEAQ (reference sequence).

There are many counts of this clonotype. The chain recombines TRBV6-2 or TRBV6-3 with TRBJ1-5, with D uncertain. This CDR3 spans 12 amino acids. V was cut by 7 bases and J by 3 bases, with 7 bases left in between. Germline CDR1 reads MNHEY; CDR2 reads SVGEGT. The CDR3, as DNA: TGTGCCAGCACAACCGTCAATCAGCCCCAGCATTTT. It yields the protein CASTTVNQPQHF.

This clonotype was observed a few times. The chain couples TRBV12-3 or TRBV12-4 to TRBJ2-2; TRBD2 matches 10 bases. Unmatched junction bases numbered 8, after V lost 6 bases and J lost 7 bases. CDR3 size: 15 residues. The CDR3 DNA is TGTGCCAGCAGCCCTAGCGGGGGAATGGGCGGGGAGCTGTTTTTT. Translated: CASSPSGGMGGELFF.

This clonotype was counted only a few times. The genes are TRBV5-6 and TRBJ2-1; no reliable D call. The V gene's germline CDR1 is SGHDT and CDR2 YYEEEE. The CDR3 totals 12 residues. V dropped 4 bases and J dropped 10 bases, with 12 bases sitting between them. CDR3 DNA sequence: TGTGCCAGCAGCCTCCGCCTGAAGGAGCAGTTCTTC. Translation: CASSLRLKEQFF.

This chain joins TRBV15 and TRBJ1-2; a weak D match, TRBD1 (6 bases). V gave up 0 bases and J gave up 0 bases, with 11 bases separating them. There are 16 residues in the CDR3. Germline V CDR1 and CDR2: LNHNV, YYDKDF (reference sequence). The CDR3 sequence is CATSREGAASNYGYTF. The CDR3 DNA reads as TGTGCCACCAGCAGAGAGGGGGCCGCCTCTAACTATGGCTACACCTTC.

There are many counts of this clonotype. The chain uses TRBV5-1 and TRBJ2-5, with TRBD1 matching 11 bases. Trimming took 4 bases from V and 5 from J; bases not matched to a gene: 10. This CDR3 is 16 amino acids long. CDR1 is SGHRS, CDR2 YFSETQ, per germline. CDR3 in amino acids: CASSEWTGGLQETQYF. CDR3 nucleotides: TGCGCCAGCAGCGAGTGGACAGGGGGCTTACAGGAGACCCAGTACTTC. The complete variable domain, with remaining parts taken from reference TRBV5-1 and TRBJ2-5, reads KAGVTQTPRYLIKTRGQQVTLSCSPISGHRSVSWYQQTPGQGLQFLFEYFSETQRNKGNFPGRFSGRQFSNSRSEMNVSTLELGDSALYLCASSEWTGGLQETQYFGPGTRLLVL.

This clonotype was seen ten or more times. The V and J genes are TRBV7-9 and TRBJ1-1; 7 nucleotides align to TRBD1. The CDR3 covers 14 residues. CDR1 is SEHNR and CDR2 is FQNEAQ in the germline V gene (reference sequence). The trim removed 0 bases at V and 6 bases at J, leaving 4 bases unmatched. In nucleotides, the CDR3 is TGTGCCAGCAGCTTAGCGTACAGGGGTTCTGAAGCTTTCTTT. Amino acids: CASSLAYRGSEAFF.

This rearrangement joins TRBV9 to TRBJ1-1; D not resolved. The CDR3 has 14 amino acids. Trimming shortened V by 0 bases and J by 5 bases, and 11 bases separated the two germline ends. The germline V gene encodes CDR1 SGDLS and CDR2 YYNGEE. CDR3 sequence reads: CASSVELSWTEAFF. CDR3 nucleotides: TGTGCCAGCAGCGTAGAGCTCAGTTGGACTGAAGCTTTCTTT.

The chain couples TRBV4-3 to TRBJ2-5; 8 positions match TRBD1. V lost 0 bases to trimming and J lost 5 bases; unmatched junction nucleotides: 11. The CDR3 spans 17 residues. CDR1 and CDR2 (germline): LGHNA, YSLEER. CDR3 sequence reads: CASSQDPAGGALETQYF. DNA of the CDR3: TGCGCCAGCAGCCAAGATCCCGCAGGGGGCGCACTGGAGACCCAGTACTTC.

A few counts support this clonotype. This chain uses TRBV7-2 with TRBJ1-2; no definite D call. With 3 bases removed from V and 2 bases from J, the gap between germline ends came to 10 bases. Germline CDR1 SGHTA, CDR2 FQGNSA. The CDR3 contains 14 residues. CDR3 residues: CASSLRIANYGYTF. CDR3 nucleotides: TGTGCCAGCAGCTTGAGGATAGCGAACTATGGCTACACCTTC.

The table lists this clonotype with many counts. This sequence joins TRBV10-3 and TRBJ2-7, with D uncertain. The CDR3 sequence is 13 residues long. V shed 7 bases and J shed 0 bases, with 10 bases lying between them. Germline values: CDR1 ENHRY, CDR2 SYGVKD. For the CDR3, the DNA is TGTGCCATCAAAGAGGAAAGCTCCTACGAGCAGTACTTC. It yields the protein CAIKEESSYEQYF.

The chain has TRBV7-2 and TRBJ2-7; 11 nucleotides line up with TRBD1. The CDR3 is made up of 15 amino acids. V was pared by 5 bases and J by 5 bases, with 8 bases of the junction left unmatched. CDR1 SGHTA and CDR2 FQGNSA come from the germline V gene. CDR3 protein: CASSPRTGGGHEQYF. DNA of the CDR3: TGTGCCAGCAGCCCCCGGACAGGGGGCGGCCACGAGCAGTACTTC.